This T cell receptor (beta chain) is from a study of blood T cell repertoires in COVID-19. The data were produced by immunoSEQ multiplex PCR, yet TCRdb's version contains in-frame clones alone and is incomplete. The sample records 70,000 or so clones, about nine tenths being singletons. Sequenced input: peripheral blood. The TCR was taken from a man aged 65 to 79 with active or convalescent COVID-19.

The CDR3 protein is CASSLGTSGYRTDTQYF. The CDR3 bases are TGCGCCAGCAGCTTGGGGACTAGCGGATACCGCACAGATACGCAGTATTTT. The J gene is TRBJ2-3, the V gene TRBV5-1; 10 bases match TRBD2. There are 17 residues in the CDR3. CDR1 is SGHRS, CDR2 YFSETQ, per germline. The V segment lost 0 bases and the J segment 1 base; nucleotides outside the gene matches: 5.